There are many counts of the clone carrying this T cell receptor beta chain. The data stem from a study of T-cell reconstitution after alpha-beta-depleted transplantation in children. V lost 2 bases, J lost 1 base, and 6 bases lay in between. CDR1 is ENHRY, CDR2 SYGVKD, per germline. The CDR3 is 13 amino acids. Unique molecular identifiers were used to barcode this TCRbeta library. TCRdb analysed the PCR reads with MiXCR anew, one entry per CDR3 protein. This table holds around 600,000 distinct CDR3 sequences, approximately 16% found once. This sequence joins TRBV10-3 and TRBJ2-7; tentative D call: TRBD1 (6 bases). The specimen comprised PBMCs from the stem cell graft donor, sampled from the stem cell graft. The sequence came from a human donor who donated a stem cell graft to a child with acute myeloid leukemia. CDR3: CAISEGTSYEQYV. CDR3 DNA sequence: TGTGCCATCAGTGAGGGGACATCCTACGAGCAGTACGTC.